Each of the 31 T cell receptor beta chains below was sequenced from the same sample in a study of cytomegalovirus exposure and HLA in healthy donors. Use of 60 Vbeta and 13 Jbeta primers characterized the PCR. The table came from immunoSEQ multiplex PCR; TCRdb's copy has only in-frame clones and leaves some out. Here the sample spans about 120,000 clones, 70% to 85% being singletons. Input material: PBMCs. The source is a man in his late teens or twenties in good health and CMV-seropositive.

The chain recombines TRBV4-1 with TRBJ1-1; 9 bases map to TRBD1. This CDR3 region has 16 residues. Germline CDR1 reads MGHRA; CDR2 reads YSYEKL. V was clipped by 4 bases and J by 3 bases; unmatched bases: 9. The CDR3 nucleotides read TGCGCCAGCAGCCCTCTTTTGACAGGGGGTGACACTGAAGCTTTCTTT. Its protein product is CASSPLLTGGDTEAFF.

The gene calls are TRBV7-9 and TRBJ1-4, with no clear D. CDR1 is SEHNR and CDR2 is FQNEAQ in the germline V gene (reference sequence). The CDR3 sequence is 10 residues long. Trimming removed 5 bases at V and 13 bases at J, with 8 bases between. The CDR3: CASSGDLLFF. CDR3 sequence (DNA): TGTGCCAGCAGCGGAGACCTACTGTTTTTT.

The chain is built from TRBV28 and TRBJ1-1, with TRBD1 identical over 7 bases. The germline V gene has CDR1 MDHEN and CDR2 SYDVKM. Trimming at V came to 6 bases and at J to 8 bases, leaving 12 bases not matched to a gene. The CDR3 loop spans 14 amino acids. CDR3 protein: CASSLGQLVLEAFF. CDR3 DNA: TGTGCCAGCAGCTTGGGACAGCTGGTCTTGGAAGCTTTCTTT.

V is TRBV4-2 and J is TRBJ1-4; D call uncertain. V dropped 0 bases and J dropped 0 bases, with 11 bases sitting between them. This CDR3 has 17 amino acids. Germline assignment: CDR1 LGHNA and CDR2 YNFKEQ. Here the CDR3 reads CASSQESGPSTNEKLFF. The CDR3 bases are TGTGCCAGCAGCCAAGAGTCGGGTCCGTCAACTAATGAAAAACTGTTTTTT.

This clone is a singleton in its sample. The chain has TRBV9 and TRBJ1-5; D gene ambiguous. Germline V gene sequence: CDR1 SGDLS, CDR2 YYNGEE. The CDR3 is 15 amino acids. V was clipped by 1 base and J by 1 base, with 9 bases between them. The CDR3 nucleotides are TGTGCCAGCAGCGTAACGGGAGGCAGCAATCAGCCCCAGCATTTT. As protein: CASSVTGGSNQPQHF.

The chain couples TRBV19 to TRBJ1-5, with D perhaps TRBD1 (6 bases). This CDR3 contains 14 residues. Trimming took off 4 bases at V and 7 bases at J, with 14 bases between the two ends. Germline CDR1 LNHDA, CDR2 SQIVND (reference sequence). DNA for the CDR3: TGTGCCAGTAGTAGAACAGGGTTGGGGCAGCCCCAGCATTTT. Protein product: CASSRTGLGQPQHF. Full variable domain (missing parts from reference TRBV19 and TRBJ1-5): DGGITQSPKYLFRKEGQNVTLSCEQNLNHDAMYWYRQDPGQGLRLIYYSQIVNDFQKGDIAEGYSVSREKKESFPLTVTSAQKNPTAFYLCASSRTGLGQPQHFGDGTRLSIL.

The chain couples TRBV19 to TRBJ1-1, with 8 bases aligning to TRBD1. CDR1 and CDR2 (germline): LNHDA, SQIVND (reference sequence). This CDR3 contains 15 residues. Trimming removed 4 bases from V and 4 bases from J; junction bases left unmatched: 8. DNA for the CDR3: TGTGCCAGTAGTACCGGACAGGGAGTCAGCACTGAAGCTTTCTTT. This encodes CASSTGQGVSTEAFF.

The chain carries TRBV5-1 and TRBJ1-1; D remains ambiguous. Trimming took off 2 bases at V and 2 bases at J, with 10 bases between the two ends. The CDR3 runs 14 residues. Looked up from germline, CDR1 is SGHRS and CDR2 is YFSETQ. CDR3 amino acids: CASSLEHRNTEAFF. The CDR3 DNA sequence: TGCGCCAGCAGCTTAGAACACAGAAACACTGAAGCTTTCTTT.

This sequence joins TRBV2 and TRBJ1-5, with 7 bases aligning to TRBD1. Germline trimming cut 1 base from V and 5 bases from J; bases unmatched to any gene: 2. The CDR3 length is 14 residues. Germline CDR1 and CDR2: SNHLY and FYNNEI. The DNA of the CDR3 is TGTGCCAGCAGTGAAGACAGGGGATATCAGCCCCAGCATTTT. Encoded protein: CASSEDRGYQPQHF.

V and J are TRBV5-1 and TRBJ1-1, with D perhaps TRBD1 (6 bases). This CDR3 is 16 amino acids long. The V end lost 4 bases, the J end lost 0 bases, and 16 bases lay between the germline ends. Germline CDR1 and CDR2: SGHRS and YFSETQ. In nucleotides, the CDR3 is TGCGCCAGCAGCGAAGACGATCGGGACATGAACACTGAAGCTTTCTTT. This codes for CASSEDDRDMNTEAFF.

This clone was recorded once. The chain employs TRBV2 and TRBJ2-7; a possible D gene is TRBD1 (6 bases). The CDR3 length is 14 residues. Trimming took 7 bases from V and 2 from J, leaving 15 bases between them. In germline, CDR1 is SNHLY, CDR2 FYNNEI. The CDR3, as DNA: TGTGCCAGCAAGAAGGACCAGGGGACCTACGAGCAGTACTTC. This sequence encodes CASKKDQGTYEQYF.

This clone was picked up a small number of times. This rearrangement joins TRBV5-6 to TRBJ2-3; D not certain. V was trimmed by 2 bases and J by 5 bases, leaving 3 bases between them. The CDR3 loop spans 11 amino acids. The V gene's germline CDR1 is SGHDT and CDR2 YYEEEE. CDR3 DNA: TGTGCCAGCAGCTTCAGAGATACGCAGTATTTT. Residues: CASSFRDTQYF.

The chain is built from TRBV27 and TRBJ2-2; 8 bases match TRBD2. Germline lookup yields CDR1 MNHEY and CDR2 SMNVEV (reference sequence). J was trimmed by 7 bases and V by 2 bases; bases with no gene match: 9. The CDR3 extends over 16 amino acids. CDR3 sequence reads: CASSLGGAGVFGELFF. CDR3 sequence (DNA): TGTGCCAGCAGTTTAGGGGGAGCGGGAGTGTTCGGGGAGCTGTTTTTT.

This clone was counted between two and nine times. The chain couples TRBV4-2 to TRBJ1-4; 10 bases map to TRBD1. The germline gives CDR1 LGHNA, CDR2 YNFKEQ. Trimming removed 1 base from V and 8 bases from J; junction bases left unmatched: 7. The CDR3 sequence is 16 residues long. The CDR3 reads CASSQGPGTGEEKLFF. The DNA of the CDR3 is TGTGCCAGCAGCCAAGGTCCCGGGACAGGGGAAGAAAAACTGTTTTTT.

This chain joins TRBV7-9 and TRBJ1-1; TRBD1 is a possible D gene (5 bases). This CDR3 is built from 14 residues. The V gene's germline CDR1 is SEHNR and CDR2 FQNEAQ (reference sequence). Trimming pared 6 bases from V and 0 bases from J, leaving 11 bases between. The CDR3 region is CASRPDTMNTEAFF. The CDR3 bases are TGTGCCAGCAGACCGGACACCATGAACACTGAAGCTTTCTTT.

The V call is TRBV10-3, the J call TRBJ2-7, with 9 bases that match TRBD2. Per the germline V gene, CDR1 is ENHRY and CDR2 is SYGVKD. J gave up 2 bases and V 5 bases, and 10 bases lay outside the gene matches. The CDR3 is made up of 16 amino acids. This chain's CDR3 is CAISKDGTSTTYEQYF. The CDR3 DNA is TGTGCCATCAGTAAAGACGGGACTAGCACAACCTACGAGCAGTACTTC.

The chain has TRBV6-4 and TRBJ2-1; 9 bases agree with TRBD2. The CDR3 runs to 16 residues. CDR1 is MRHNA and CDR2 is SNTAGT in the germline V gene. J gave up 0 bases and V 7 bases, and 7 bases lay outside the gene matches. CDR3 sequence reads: CASKSSGDSSYNEQFF. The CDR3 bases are TGTGCCAGCAAATCTAGCGGGGACAGCTCCTACAATGAGCAGTTCTTC.

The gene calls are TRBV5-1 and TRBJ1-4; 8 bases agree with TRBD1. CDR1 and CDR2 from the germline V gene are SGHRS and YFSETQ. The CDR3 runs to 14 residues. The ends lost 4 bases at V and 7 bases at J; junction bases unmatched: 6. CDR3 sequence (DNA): TGCGCCAGCAGCCGGACAGGGTTTGGTGAAAAACTGTTTTTT. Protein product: CASSRTGFGEKLFF.

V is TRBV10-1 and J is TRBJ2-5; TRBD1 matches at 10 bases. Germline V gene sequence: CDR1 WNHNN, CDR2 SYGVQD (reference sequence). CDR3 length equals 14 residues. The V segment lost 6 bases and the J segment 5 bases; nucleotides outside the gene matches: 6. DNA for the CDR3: TGCGCCAGCAGGAGGGGACAGGGGAGGGAGACCCAGTACTTC. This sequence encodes CASRRGQGRETQYF.

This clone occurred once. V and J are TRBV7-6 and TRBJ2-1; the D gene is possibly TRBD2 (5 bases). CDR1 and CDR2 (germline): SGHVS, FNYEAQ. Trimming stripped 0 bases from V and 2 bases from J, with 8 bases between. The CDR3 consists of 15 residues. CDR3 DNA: TGTGCCAGCAGCTTAGCAGCGGATGCCTACAATGAGCAGTTCTTC. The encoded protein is CASSLAADAYNEQFF.

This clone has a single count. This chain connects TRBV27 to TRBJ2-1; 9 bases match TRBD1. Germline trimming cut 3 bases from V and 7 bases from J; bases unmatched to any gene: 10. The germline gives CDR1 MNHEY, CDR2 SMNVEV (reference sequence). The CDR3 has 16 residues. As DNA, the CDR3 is TGTGCCAGCAGTTTTTTAACAGGGGGCCCTCTAAATGAGCAGTTCTTC. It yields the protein CASSFLTGGPLNEQFF.

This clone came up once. The CDR3 bases are TGTGCCAGCAGGAAAAGGGAGGGGAGGGTTTATGAAAAACTGTTTTTT. Its translation is CASRKREGRVYEKLFF. The chain combines TRBV2 with TRBJ1-4, with D tentatively TRBD1 (5 bases). From germline, CDR1 is SNHLY and CDR2 FYNNEI. V lost 6 bases and J lost 6, with 20 bases in between. The CDR3 extends over 16 amino acids.

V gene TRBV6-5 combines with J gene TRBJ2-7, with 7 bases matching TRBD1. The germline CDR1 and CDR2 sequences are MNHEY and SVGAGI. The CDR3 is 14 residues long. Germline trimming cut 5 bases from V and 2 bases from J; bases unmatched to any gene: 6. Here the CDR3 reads CASSLRDSPYEQYF. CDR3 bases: TGTGCCAGCAGTCTCCGGGACAGCCCCTACGAGCAGTACTTC.

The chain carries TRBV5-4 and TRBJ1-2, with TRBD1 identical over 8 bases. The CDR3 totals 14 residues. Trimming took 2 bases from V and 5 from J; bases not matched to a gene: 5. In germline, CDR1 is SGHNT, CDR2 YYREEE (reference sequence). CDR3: CASSFPGGRYGYTF. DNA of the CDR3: TGTGCCAGCAGCTTCCCAGGGGGCCGGTATGGCTACACCTTC.

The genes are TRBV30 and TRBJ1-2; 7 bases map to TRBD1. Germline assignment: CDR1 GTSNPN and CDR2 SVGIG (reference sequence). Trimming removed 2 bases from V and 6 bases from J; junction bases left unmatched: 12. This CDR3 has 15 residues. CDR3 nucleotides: TGTGCCTGGAGTCTCAGTAGGGGACAGTCAAATGGCTACACCTTC. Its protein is CAWSLSRGQSNGYTF.

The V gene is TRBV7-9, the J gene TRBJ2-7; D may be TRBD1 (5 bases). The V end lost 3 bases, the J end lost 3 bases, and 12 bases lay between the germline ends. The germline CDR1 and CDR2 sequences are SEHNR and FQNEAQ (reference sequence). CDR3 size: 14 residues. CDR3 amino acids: CASSFSDSSYEQYF. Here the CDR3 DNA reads TGTGCCAGCAGCTTCAGCGACAGTAGCTACGAGCAGTACTTC. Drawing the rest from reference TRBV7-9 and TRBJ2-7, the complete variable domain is DTGVSQNPRHKITKRGQNVTFRCDPISEHNRLYWYRQTLGQGPEFLTYFQNEAQLEKSRLLSDRFSAERPKGSFSTLEIQRTEQGDSAMYLCASSFSDSSYEQYFGPGTRLTVT.

CDR3 sequence: CASREVSGGPDTQYF. The DNA for the CDR3 is TGCGCCAGCAGGGAGGTTAGCGGGGGGCCAGATACGCAGTATTTT. This chain joins TRBV5-1 and TRBJ2-3; 10 bases match TRBD2. The length of the CDR3 is 15 residues. V was clipped by 5 bases and J by 4 bases; unmatched bases: 7. Germline V CDR1 and CDR2: SGHRS, YFSETQ.

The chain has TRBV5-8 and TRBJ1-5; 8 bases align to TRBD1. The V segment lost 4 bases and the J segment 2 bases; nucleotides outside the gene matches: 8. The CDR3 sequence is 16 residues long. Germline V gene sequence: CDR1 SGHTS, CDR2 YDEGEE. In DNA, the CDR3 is TGTGCCAGCAGCGTCGGGACAGGCGGGGGCAATCAGCCCCAGCATTTT. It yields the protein CASSVGTGGGNQPQHF.

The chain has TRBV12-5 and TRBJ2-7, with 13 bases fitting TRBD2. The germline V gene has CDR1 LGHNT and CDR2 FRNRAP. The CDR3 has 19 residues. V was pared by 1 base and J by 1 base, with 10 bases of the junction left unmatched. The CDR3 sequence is CASGLAGRGLAGLSYEQYF. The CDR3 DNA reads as TGTGCTAGTGGTTTGGCCGGCCGGGGACTAGCGGGGCTTTCCTACGAGCAGTACTTC. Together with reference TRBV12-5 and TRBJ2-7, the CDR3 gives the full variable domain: DARVTQTPRHKVTEMGQEVTMRCQPILGHNTVFWYRQTMMQGLELLAYFRNRAPLDDSGMPKDRFSAEMPDATLATLKIQPSEPRDSAVYFCASGLAGRGLAGLSYEQYFGPGTRLTVT.

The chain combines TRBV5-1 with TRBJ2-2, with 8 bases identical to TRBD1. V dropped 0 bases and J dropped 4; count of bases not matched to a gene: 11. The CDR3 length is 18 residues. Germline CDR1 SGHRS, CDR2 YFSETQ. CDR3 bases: TGCGCCAGCAGCTTGGAGGTAGGAGACAGGGGATTCACCGGGGAGCTGTTTTTT. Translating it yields CASSLEVGDRGFTGELFF.

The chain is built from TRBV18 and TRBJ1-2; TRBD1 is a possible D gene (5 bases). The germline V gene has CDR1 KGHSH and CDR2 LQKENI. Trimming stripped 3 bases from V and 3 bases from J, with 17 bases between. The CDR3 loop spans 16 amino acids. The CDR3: CASSPDPWGRDYGYTF. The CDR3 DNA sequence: TGTGCCAGCTCACCGGATCCCTGGGGCAGGGACTATGGCTACACCTTC.